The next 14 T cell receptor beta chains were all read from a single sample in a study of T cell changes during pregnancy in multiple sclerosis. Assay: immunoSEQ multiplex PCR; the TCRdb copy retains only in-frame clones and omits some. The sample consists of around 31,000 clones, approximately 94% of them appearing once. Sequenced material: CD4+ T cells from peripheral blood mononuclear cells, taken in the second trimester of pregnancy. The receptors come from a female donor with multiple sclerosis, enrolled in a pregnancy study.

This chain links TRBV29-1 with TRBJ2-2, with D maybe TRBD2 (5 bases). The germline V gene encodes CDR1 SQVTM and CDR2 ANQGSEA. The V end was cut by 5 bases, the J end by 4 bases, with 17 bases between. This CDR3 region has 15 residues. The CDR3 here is CSVKVGAELTGELFF. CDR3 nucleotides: TGCAGCGTTAAGGTAGGAGCGGAGCTCACCGGGGAGCTGTTTTTT.

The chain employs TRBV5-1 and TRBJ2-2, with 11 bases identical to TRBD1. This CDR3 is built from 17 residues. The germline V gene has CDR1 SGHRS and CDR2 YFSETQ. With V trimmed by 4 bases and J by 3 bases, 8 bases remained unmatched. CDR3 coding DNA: TGCGCCAGCAGCGCAGGACAGGGGGCTGGTTACACCGGGGAGCTGTTTTTT. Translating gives CASSAGQGAGYTGELFF.

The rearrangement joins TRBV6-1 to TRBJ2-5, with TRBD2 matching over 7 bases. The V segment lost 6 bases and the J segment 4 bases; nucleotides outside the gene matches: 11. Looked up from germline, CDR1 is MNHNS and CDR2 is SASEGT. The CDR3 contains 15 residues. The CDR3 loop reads CASRDRGRWGETQYF. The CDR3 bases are TGTGCCAGCAGAGACCGCGGGAGATGGGGAGAGACCCAGTACTTC.

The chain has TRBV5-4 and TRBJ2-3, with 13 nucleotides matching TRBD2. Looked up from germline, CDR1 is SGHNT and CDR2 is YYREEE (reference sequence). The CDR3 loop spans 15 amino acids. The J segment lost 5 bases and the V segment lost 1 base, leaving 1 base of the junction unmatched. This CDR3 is CASSLWTSGGDTQYF. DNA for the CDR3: TGTGCCAGCAGCTTGTGGACTAGCGGGGGAGATACGCAGTATTTT.

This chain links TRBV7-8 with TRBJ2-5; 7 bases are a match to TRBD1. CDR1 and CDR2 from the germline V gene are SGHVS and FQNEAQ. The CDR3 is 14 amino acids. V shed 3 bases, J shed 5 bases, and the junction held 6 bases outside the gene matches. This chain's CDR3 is CASSFRQGGETQYF. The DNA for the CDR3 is TGTGCCAGCAGCTTCCGACAGGGCGGGGAGACCCAGTACTTC.

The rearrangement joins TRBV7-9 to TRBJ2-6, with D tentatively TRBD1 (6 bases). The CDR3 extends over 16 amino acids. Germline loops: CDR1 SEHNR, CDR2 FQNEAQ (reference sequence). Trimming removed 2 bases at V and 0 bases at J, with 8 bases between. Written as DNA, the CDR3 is TGTGCCAGCAGCTTACTACAGGGCTCTGGGGCCAACGTCCTGACTTTC. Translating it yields CASSLLQGSGANVLTF.

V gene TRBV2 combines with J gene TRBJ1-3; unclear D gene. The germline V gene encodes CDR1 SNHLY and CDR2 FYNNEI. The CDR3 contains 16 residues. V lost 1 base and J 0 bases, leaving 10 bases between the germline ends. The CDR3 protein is CASSEGRASSGNTIYF. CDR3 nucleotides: TGTGCCAGCAGTGAAGGCAGAGCGAGCTCTGGAAACACCATATATTTT.

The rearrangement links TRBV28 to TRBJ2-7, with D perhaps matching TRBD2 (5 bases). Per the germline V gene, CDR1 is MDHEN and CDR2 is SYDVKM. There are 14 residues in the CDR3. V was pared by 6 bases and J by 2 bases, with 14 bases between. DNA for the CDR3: TGTGCCAGCAGCTTGAGCGGCGGAACCTACGAGCAGTACTTC. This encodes CASSLSGGTYEQYF.

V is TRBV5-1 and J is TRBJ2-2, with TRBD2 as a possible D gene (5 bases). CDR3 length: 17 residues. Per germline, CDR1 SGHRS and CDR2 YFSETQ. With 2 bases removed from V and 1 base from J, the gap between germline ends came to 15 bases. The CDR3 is CASSLGGPGMNTGELFF. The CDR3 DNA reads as TGCGCCAGCAGCTTAGGAGGCCCGGGAATGAACACCGGGGAGCTGTTTTTT.

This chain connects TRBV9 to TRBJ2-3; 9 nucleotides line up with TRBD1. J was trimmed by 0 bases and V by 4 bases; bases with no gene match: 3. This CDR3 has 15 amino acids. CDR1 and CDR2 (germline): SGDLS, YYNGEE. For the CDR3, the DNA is TGTGCCAGCAGCCTTGGGACAGGGAGCACAGATACGCAGTATTTT. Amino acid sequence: CASSLGTGSTDTQYF.

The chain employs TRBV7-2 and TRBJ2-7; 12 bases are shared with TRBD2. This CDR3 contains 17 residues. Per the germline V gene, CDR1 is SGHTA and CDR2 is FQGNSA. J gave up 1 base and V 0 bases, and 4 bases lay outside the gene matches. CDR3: CASSLAQGLAGSYEQYF. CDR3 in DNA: TGTGCCAGCAGCTTAGCCCAAGGACTAGCGGGGTCCTACGAGCAGTACTTC.

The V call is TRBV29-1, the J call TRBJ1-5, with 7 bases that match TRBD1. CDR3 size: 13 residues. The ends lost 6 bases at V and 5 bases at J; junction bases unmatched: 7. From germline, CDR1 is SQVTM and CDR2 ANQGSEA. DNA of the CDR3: TGCAGCGTCGCAACAGGGGTCCATCAGCCCCAGCATTTT. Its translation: CSVATGVHQPQHF.

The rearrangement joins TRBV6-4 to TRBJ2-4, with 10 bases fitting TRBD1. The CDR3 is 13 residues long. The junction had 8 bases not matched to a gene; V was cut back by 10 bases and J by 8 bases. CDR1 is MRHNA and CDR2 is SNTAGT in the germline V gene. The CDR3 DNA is TGTGCCATCACGGACAGGGGGGGGGACATTCAGTACTTC. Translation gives CAITDRGGDIQYF.

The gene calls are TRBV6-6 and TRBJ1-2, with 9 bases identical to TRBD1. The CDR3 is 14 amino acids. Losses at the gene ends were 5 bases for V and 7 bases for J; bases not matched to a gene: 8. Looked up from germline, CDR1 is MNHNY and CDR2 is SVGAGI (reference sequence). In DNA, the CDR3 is TGTGCCAGCAGTCTCCCGGGGACAGGGCTTGGCTACACCTTC. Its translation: CASSLPGTGLGYTF.